This is a list of T cell receptor beta chains from one sample in a study of PD-1 blockade in classical Hodgkin lymphoma. This table comes from immunoSEQ multiplex PCR, and its TCRdb copy is limited to in-frame clones, with some not included. This repertoire shows 25,000 to 30,000 clones, around four fifths found once; its top ten account for 15% to 20%. Sequenced here: peripheral blood mononuclear cells (PBMCs), sampled before the fourth cycle of nivolumab. The receptors stem from a human donor with classical Hodgkin lymphoma. Each CDR3 is given with its conserved first and last residue. Fields, in order: J gene, clone size, V gene, D gene, CDR3 DNA, CDR3 protein. The D gene is left open where the match is weak. Not all rows give a size; the values are once, few, many and, for expanded clones, a class.

J: TRBJ2-4; size: NA; V: TRBV5-4; D: TRBD1; DNA: TGTGCCAGCAGTCGGACAGGGGTGGAAAACATTCAGTACTTC; CDR3: CASSRTGVENIQYF
J: TRBJ2-1; size: NA; V: TRBV5-5; D: NA; DNA: TGTGCCAGCACTCAGACAGAAGGCTCCTACAATGAGCAGTTCTTC; CDR3: CASTQTEGSYNEQFF
J: TRBJ1-5; size: NA; V: TRBV30; D: NA; DNA: TGTGCCTGGAGTGTTTCGGGCGGGGTGGTTGGCAATCAGCCCCAGCATTTT; CDR3: CAWSVSGGVVGNQPQHF
J: TRBJ1-1; size: NA; V: TRBV28; D: NA; DNA: TGTGCCAGCGGCCAGCTGAACACTGAAGCTTTCTTT; CDR3: CASGQLNTEAFF
J: TRBJ2-5; size: few; V: TRBV13; D: TRBD2; DNA: TGTGCCAGCAGCGCCGGGGGGGCCCAGTACTTC; CDR3: CASSAGGAQYF
J: TRBJ2-1; size: NA; V: TRBV6-6; D: TRBD2; DNA: TGTGCCAGCAGCACCCAACTAGCGGGGGCGGAGGATGAGCAGTTCTTC; CDR3: CASSTQLAGAEDEQFF
J: TRBJ2-2; size: NA; V: TRBV5-1; D: TRBD2; DNA: TGCGCCAGCAGCCGGAGACTAGCGGGAGGTGGCGGGGAGCTGTTTTTT; CDR3: CASSRRLAGGGGELFF
J: TRBJ2-5; size: NA; V: TRBV6-5; D: TRBD2; DNA: TGTGCCAGCAGGTCAGGCGCTAGCGGGAGAAGGGAGCAGTACTTC; CDR3: CASRSGASGRREQYF
J: TRBJ2-1; size: NA; V: TRBV15; D: NA; DNA: TGTGCCACCAGCCCCCGGTTAGGCGGCGCCTACAATGAGCAGTTCTTC; CDR3: CATSPRLGGAYNEQFF
J: TRBJ1-2; size: NA; V: TRBV2; D: NA; DNA: TGTGCCACCTCGGACGGCAACTATGGCTACACCTTC; CDR3: CATSDGNYGYTF
J: TRBJ1-5; size: NA; V: TRBV6-1; D: NA; DNA: TGTGCCAGCAGTCACCTGGGGGACAGCAATCAGCCCCAGCATTTT; CDR3: CASSHLGDSNQPQHF
J: TRBJ2-7; size: NA; V: TRBV7-2; D: NA; DNA: TGTGCCAGCAGCTCCGCCGGGGGTCCCTACGAGCAGTACTTC; CDR3: CASSSAGGPYEQYF
J: TRBJ2-7; size: NA; V: TRBV4-1; D: TRBD1; DNA: TGCGCCAGCAGCCAGGGACAGGGAGTACTCTACGAGCAGTACTTC; CDR3: CASSQGQGVLYEQYF
J: TRBJ2-1; size: NA; V: TRBV7-9; D: NA; DNA: TGTGCCAGCAGCTTAGAGGGTAGCTCCTACAATGAGCAGTTCTTC; CDR3: CASSLEGSSYNEQFF
J: TRBJ1-2; size: few; V: TRBV6-1; D: TRBD1; DNA: TGTGCCAGCAGAAGTGAAGCGGACAGGGTCGGCTACACCTTC; CDR3: CASRSEADRVGYTF
J: TRBJ2-1; size: NA; V: TRBV2; D: NA; DNA: TGTGCCAGCAGCACTTACAATGAGCAGTTCTTC; CDR3: CASSTYNEQFF
J: TRBJ1-2; size: NA; V: TRBV7-2; D: NA; DNA: TGTGCCAGCAGCTTAGGGAAAGGGATTTACTATGGCTACACCTTC; CDR3: CASSLGKGIYYGYTF
J: TRBJ2-7; size: NA; V: TRBV5-1; D: NA; DNA: TGCGCCAGCAGCTTCGGCGTTACCTACGAGCAGTACTTC; CDR3: CASSFGVTYEQYF
J: TRBJ2-1; size: NA; V: TRBV18; D: NA; DNA: TGTGCCAGCTCACCACGACCGGGAGCAGAGGGGGGCTCCTACAATGAGCAGTTCTTC; CDR3: CASSPRPGAEGGSYNEQFF
J: TRBJ2-3; size: NA; V: TRBV28; D: TRBD2; DNA: TGTGCCAGCAGTTTACGAGGACTAGCAGGCACAGATACGCAGTATTTT; CDR3: CASSLRGLAGTDTQYF
J: TRBJ2-7; size: NA; V: TRBV10-3; D: TRBD1; DNA: TGTGCCATCAGAGACCGGGACAGGGCCTACGAGCAGTACTTC; CDR3: CAIRDRDRAYEQYF
J: TRBJ1-2; size: NA; V: TRBV19; D: NA; DNA: TGTGCCAGTAGTATTCGAGCGTCAGTGAACTATGGCTACACCTTC; CDR3: CASSIRASVNYGYTF
J: TRBJ2-2; size: NA; V: TRBV30; D: NA; DNA: TGTGCCTGGAGTGTACGACACTTGATAGGCGGGGAGCTGTTTTTT; CDR3: CAWSVRHLIGGELFF
J: TRBJ2-7; size: NA; V: TRBV10-3; D: NA; DNA: TGTGCCATCAGTGAGTCTTTCCGAGGAAGCTACGAGCAGTACTTC; CDR3: CAISESFRGSYEQYF
J: TRBJ1-5; size: NA; V: TRBV30; D: NA; DNA: TGTGCCTGGAGTGTTACGGGAATCGATCAGCCCCAGCATTTT; CDR3: CAWSVTGIDQPQHF
J: TRBJ2-7; size: NA; V: TRBV2; D: NA; DNA: TGTGCCAGCAGTGTACAGGGTTTTTCCTACGAGCAGTACTTC; CDR3: CASSVQGFSYEQYF
J: TRBJ2-1; size: few; V: TRBV11-3; D: NA; DNA: TGTGCCAGCAGCTTAGAAGGGACGCCGTCGGAGGAGCAGTTCTTC; CDR3: CASSLEGTPSEEQFF
J: TRBJ2-1; size: NA; V: TRBV19; D: TRBD1; DNA: TGTGCCAGTAGTCCGAGACAGGGGTACAATGAGCAGTTCTTC; CDR3: CASSPRQGYNEQFF
J: TRBJ2-2; size: NA; V: TRBV20-1; D: NA; DNA: TGCAGTGCTAGGAGGACCGGGGAGCTGTTTTTT; CDR3: CSARRTGELFF
J: TRBJ2-1; size: NA; V: TRBV9; D: TRBD2; DNA: TGTGCCAGCAGCGGGGGCGGGACTATCTTGGGTGAGCAGTTCTTC; CDR3: CASSGGGTILGEQFF
J: TRBJ2-1; size: NA; V: TRBV29-1; D: NA; DNA: TGCAGCGTTGGAGGGCGGTCCTACAATGAGCAGTTCTTC; CDR3: CSVGGRSYNEQFF
J: TRBJ1-1; size: NA; V: TRBV19; D: NA; DNA: TGTGCCAGTAGTATGCGACCTCAAATCGCTGAAGCTTTCTTT; CDR3: CASSMRPQIAEAFF
J: TRBJ2-7; size: once; V: TRBV5-1; D: TRBD2; DNA: TGCGCCAGCAGCTTGGACGGCGGGAGGGCCTACGAGCAGTACTTC; CDR3: CASSLDGGRAYEQYF
J: TRBJ2-2; size: NA; V: TRBV2; D: TRBD1; DNA: TGTGCCAGCAGCCGACAGGGGAGCACCGGGGAGCTGTTTTTT; CDR3: CASSRQGSTGELFF
J: TRBJ1-2; size: few; V: TRBV5-5; D: NA; DNA: TGTGCCAGCAGCTTGGTAAGGACACTCAACTATGGCTACACCTTC; CDR3: CASSLVRTLNYGYTF
J: TRBJ2-3; size: NA; V: TRBV29-1; D: NA; DNA: TGCAGCGTTGTTGTTGCAGATACGCAGTATTTT; CDR3: CSVVVADTQYF
J: TRBJ2-1; size: NA; V: TRBV7-8; D: NA; DNA: TGTGCCAGCAGCGTCCGGGACTGGGGGCCCAATGAGCAGTTCTTC; CDR3: CASSVRDWGPNEQFF
J: TRBJ1-3; size: once; V: TRBV6-5; D: TRBD1; DNA: TGTGCCAGCGGAAGACAGGGGGTAAATGGAAACACCATATATTTT; CDR3: CASGRQGVNGNTIYF
J: TRBJ2-7; size: NA; V: TRBV6-1; D: TRBD1; DNA: TGTGCCAGCAGCTCGGCACAGGGGAACCTCCACGAGCAGTACTTC; CDR3: CASSSAQGNLHEQYF
J: TRBJ2-1; size: NA; V: TRBV5-1; D: NA; DNA: TGCGCCAGCAGCGGACCATCGACCGGGAGCTCCTACAATGAGCAGTTCTTC; CDR3: CASSGPSTGSSYNEQFF
J: TRBJ2-4; size: NA; V: TRBV19; D: TRBD1; DNA: TGTGCCAGTAGTTTACAGGGGGCGGGACTGGCCAAAAACATTCAGTACTTC; CDR3: CASSLQGAGLAKNIQYF
J: TRBJ1-1; size: NA; V: TRBV19; D: TRBD1; DNA: TGTGCCAGTAATCGACAGGGGAGACCTGAAGCTTTCTTT; CDR3: CASNRQGRPEAFF